This T cell receptor (beta chain) originates from a study of cytomegalovirus exposure and HLA in healthy donors. Study background: Per a later analysis, the approximately 700 first-cohort and 100 to 150 validation repertoires shared one platform. Study-level points and caveats: Cytomegalovirus association was listed for under 200 TCR beta chains. Diagnosis of cytomegalovirus status made by the classifier reportedly showed high specificity and sensitivity.

The study drew the donors from its roughly 130-subject validation cohort, separate from the roughly 700-subject first cohort. Germline V gives CDR1 SEHNR, CDR2 FQNEAQ (reference sequence). With 8 bases removed from V and 2 bases from J, the gap between germline ends came to 9 bases. The CDR3 runs 13 residues. Libraries were prepared by immunoSEQ multiplex PCR; TCRdb keeps only in-frame clonotypes and omits some of them. The sample lists 95,000 to 120,000 clones; about 85% were seen once. As concerns this clone: Its target is not known.

V usage is TRBV7-9 and J usage is TRBJ2-2; D is possibly TRBD2 (6 bases). This TCR derives from a woman between 18 and 29 years old in good health and CMV-seronegative. The specimen was PBMCs. The DNA for the CDR3 is TGTGCCAGCGGGGGGTTTAACACCGGGGAGCTGTTTTTT. It encodes CASGGFNTGELFF.